This TCR beta chain appears in the sequencing data of a study of CD8+CD57+ T cells in acquired aplastic anemia. Findings and limits, study-wide: Patients and controls shared fewer than 30 CD8+ CDR3 sequences.

This clonotype appeared many times. The target antigen is unknown. Trimming removed 1 base at V and 6 bases at J, with 10 bases between. The germline gives CDR1 DFQATT, CDR2 SNEGSKA (reference sequence). The CDR3 is 12 amino acids. Patients chosen for sequencing had shown CD8+CD57+ cell expansion by flow cytometry. CDR3 and TCR beta VDJ profiling relied on genomic DNA as the template. Via MiXCR, TCRdb re-called the reads, giving one row per CDR3 protein. The sample contains approximately 470,000 distinct CDR3 sequences, 25% to 40% of which appear only once. The chain uses TRBV20-1 and TRBJ2-7; D call uncertain. This TCR came from a human donor with aplastic anemia. Sequenced: sorted CD4+, CD8+, or CD8+CD57+ T cells (not recorded which) from PBMCs. This CDR3 reads CSARVVASEQYF. The CDR3 bases are TGCAGTGCTAGAGTGGTAGCTTCCGAGCAGTACTTC.